This entry features one TCR beta chain sequence. Its antigen is still unknown. The data derive from a study of chemoradiotherapy in HPV16-positive cancers. Study context: Two HPV16-positive patients' cells yielded candidate HPV-specific clones and common motifs. Study-wide results and limits: The functional HPV-specific definition rests on just a couple of HPV16-positive patients. During treatment, candidate HPV-specific clones and E7-related motifs expanded in tumor.

Repertoires were generated with immunoSEQ multiplex PCR, while TCRdb's copy carries only in-frame clones and drops some. The data contain over 35,000 clones, around 76% of them singletons. The germline CDR1 and CDR2 sequences are SGHTA and FQGNSA. Trimming removed 1 base from V and 1 base from J, with 11 bases in between. The CDR3 is made up of 15 amino acids. The origin of this receptor is a human donor with HPV-associated anogenital cancer. Sequences were derived from blood, sampled from a patient who underwent chemoradiotherapy. This chain links TRBV7-2 with TRBJ2-7, with unresolved D. The CDR3: CASSLDPSGSYEQYF. The CDR3 nucleotides read TGTGCCAGCAGCTTAGACCCTAGTGGGTCCTACGAGCAGTACTTC.